Listed below are T cell receptor beta chains from one sample, sequenced in a study of long-term antiretroviral therapy in people with HIV. Repertoires were generated with immunoSEQ multiplex PCR, while TCRdb's copy carries only in-frame clones and drops some. The table lists roughly 20,000 clones, around 90% of them singletons, with approximately 4.2% in the top ten. The sequencing here drew on unsorted PBMCs, taken 2.1 years after starting antiretroviral therapy. These receptor sequences come from a young man with HIV. Each CDR3 is given with its conserved first and last residue. D genes are given only for firm matches. Clone size is shown for a subset of rows, as once, few, many or a class of expanded clone.

j_call v_call d_call clone_size cdr3_aa cdr3_nt
TRBJ2-7 TRBV7-7 - - CASSPGDGELYEQYF TGTGCTAGCAGCCCCGGGGACGGAGAACTCTACGAGCAGTACTTC
TRBJ1-5 TRBV29-1 TRBD1 once CSVGWDSGNQPQHF TGCAGCGTTGGCTGGGACAGTGGAAATCAGCCCCAGCATTTT
TRBJ1-2 TRBV5-6 - - CASSLVGFGGYTF TGTGCCAGCAGCTTGGTAGGGTTCGGCGGCTACACCTTC
TRBJ1-5 TRBV19 TRBD1 - CASSTRDRYQPQHF TGTGCCAGTAGTACCCGGGACAGATATCAGCCCCAGCATTTT
TRBJ2-7 TRBV4-1 - - CASSQGIGLYEQYF TGCGCCAGCAGCCAAGGGATCGGACTCTACGAGCAGTACTTC
TRBJ2-3 TRBV4-3 - - CASSQNGEYSTDTQYF TGCGCCAGCAGCCAGAACGGGGAGTATAGCACAGATACGCAGTATTTT
TRBJ1-4 TRBV5-5 - - CASSHDGTTNEKLFF TGTGCCAGCAGCCATGACGGTACAACTAATGAAAAACTGTTTTTT
TRBJ2-2 TRBV4-1 - - CASGARQTSNTGELFF TGCGCCAGCGGGGCGCGGCAGACCTCGAACACCGGGGAGCTGTTTTTT
TRBJ1-1 TRBV7-2 - - CASSLVPEGTEAFF TGTGCCAGCAGCTTAGTACCGGAGGGGACTGAAGCTTTCTTT
TRBJ1-4 TRBV6-6 - - CASSYGVEKLFF TGTGCCAGCAGTTACGGGGTTGAAAAACTGTTTTTT
TRBJ2-7 TRBV25-1 TRBD1 - CASCSARGNEQYF TGTGCCAGCTGTTCCGCCAGGGGGAACGAGCAGTACTTC
TRBJ1-1 TRBV7-9 - - CASSLGARMNTEAFF TGTGCCAGCAGCTTAGGAGCAAGAATGAACACTGAAGCTTTCTTT
TRBJ2-2 TRBV7-6 - - CASSLAFTTGELFF TGTGCCAGCAGCTTAGCGTTTACGACCGGGGAGCTGTTTTTT
TRBJ1-1 TRBV5-5 - - CASSLVGQPVVAFF TGTGCCAGCAGCTTGGTTGGGCAGCCAGTGGTGGCTTTCTTT
TRBJ1-2 TRBV2 - - CASRGLPLANYGYTF TGTGCCAGCAGGGGACTCCCATTAGCTAACTATGGCTACACCTTC
TRBJ2-7 TRBV28 - few CASSPFVSFVSYEQYF TGTGCCAGCAGTCCGTTTGTCTCTTTTGTCTCCTACGAGCAGTACTTC
TRBJ2-7 TRBV2 TRBD1 - CASSGETGPYEQYF TGTGCCAGCAGTGGAGAGACAGGGCCCTACGAGCAGTACTTC
TRBJ1-5 TRBV19 TRBD1 once CASKGTGNQPQHF TGTGCCAGTAAAGGGACAGGGAATCAGCCCCAGCATTTT
TRBJ2-7 TRBV27 - - CASSLGGRAHEQYF TGTGCCAGCAGTTTAGGAGGCAGGGCGCACGAGCAGTACTTC
TRBJ2-1 TRBV9 - - CASSVWGSLQQDEQFF TGTGCCAGCAGCGTATGGGGTAGTCTCCAGCAGGATGAGCAGTTCTTC
TRBJ1-1 TRBV5-1 - - CASSLEWQMNTEAFF TGCGCCAGCAGCTTGGAGTGGCAGATGAACACTGAAGCTTTCTTT
TRBJ2-5 TRBV18 - - CASSPTRGWETQYF TGTGCCAGCTCACCAACCAGGGGATGGGAGACCCAGTACTTC
TRBJ2-2 TRBV27 - - CASSLSNRARPVLDWKTNTGELFF TGTGCCAGCAGTTTATCGAACAGGGCGAGACCCGTTCTGGACTGGAAGACCAACACCGGGGAGCTGTTTTTT
TRBJ1-1 TRBV18 - - CASSPKRTEAFF TGTGCCAGCTCACCAAAACGCACTGAAGCTTTCTTT
TRBJ2-5 TRBV19 TRBD2 once CARRLAGVNKTQYF TGTGCCAGAAGACTAGCGGGGGTCAATAAGACCCAGTACTTC
TRBJ2-7 TRBV10-3 TRBD2 - CATKGTSGDSYEQYF TGTGCCACCAAGGGGACTAGCGGGGACTCCTACGAGCAGTACTTC
TRBJ2-7 TRBV7-8 TRBD2 - CASSYSGGGYEQYF TGTGCCAGCAGCTATAGCGGGGGGGGCTACGAGCAGTACTTC
TRBJ1-2 TRBV9 - - CASSPEGHGYTF TGTGCCAGCAGCCCAGAGGGACATGGCTACACCTTC
TRBJ2-4 TRBV7-9 - - CASSQWSKIVVNIQYF TGTGCCAGCAGCCAGTGGTCTAAGATCGTGGTAAACATTCAGTACTTC
TRBJ1-5 TRBV15 - - CAAGEYQPQHF TGTGCCGCAGGGGAATATCAGCCCCAGCATTTT
TRBJ1-5 TRBV9 TRBD1 - CASSADRGGQPQHF TGTGCCAGCAGCGCGGACAGGGGTGGGCAGCCCCAGCATTTT
TRBJ2-7 TRBV6-6 - - CASTPDRPTYEQYF TGTGCCAGCACCCCGGACAGACCCACCTACGAGCAGTACTTC
TRBJ2-3 TRBV7-2 TRBD1 - CASSRTPGTVSTDTQYF TGTGCCAGCAGCCGAACCCCCGGGACAGTTAGCACAGATACGCAGTATTTT
TRBJ2-7 TRBV29-1 TRBD2 - CSASLAGGGEQYF TGCAGCGCTTCACTAGCGGGAGGGGGCGAGCAGTACTTC
TRBJ2-2 TRBV9 - - CASSVSRAHTGELFF TGTGCCAGCAGCGTTAGCCGGGCCCATACCGGGGAGCTGTTTTTT
TRBJ1-1 TRBV11-1 TRBD1 - CASSYRDSGTEAFF TGTGCCAGCAGCTACCGGGACAGTGGCACTGAAGCTTTCTTT
TRBJ2-7 TRBV4-1 TRBD2 few CASSQDQRIAGKYEQYF TGCGCCAGCAGCCAAGATCAGCGTATAGCGGGCAAATACGAGCAGTACTTC
TRBJ2-1 TRBV5-1 - - CASSLINSYNEQFF TGCGCCAGCAGCTTAATCAATTCCTACAATGAGCAGTTCTTC
TRBJ2-2 TRBV2 - - CASSEAGLNTGELFF TGTGCCAGCAGTGAGGCAGGACTGAACACCGGGGAGCTGTTTTTT
TRBJ1-2 TRBV7-8 - few CASSLEVRGLGGYTF TGTGCCAGCAGCTTAGAGGTTCGGGGGCTAGGTGGCTACACCTTC
TRBJ1-5 TRBV7-3 - - CASSLWGKGSNQPQHF TGTGCCAGCAGCTTATGGGGCAAGGGCTCGAATCAGCCCCAGCATTTT
TRBJ2-2 TRBV5-1 TRBD1 - CASTKRQGDTGELFF TGCGCCAGCACCAAGAGACAGGGCGACACCGGGGAGCTGTTTTTT
TRBJ2-7 TRBV27 - - CASSLGGSAYEQYF TGTGCCAGCAGTTTAGGTGGGTCTGCCTACGAGCAGTACTTC
TRBJ2-7 TRBV2 - - CASSDSNRIYEQYF TGTGCCAGCTCCGACAGTAACAGGATCTACGAGCAGTACTTC
TRBJ1-2 TRBV29-1 TRBD1 - CSVEGGQGMAMDGYTF TGCAGCGTTGAAGGGGGACAGGGAATGGCGATGGATGGCTACACCTTC
TRBJ2-7 TRBV11-3 - few CASRPTYEQYF TGTGCCAGCAGGCCCACTTACGAGCAGTACTTC
TRBJ2-7 TRBV6-1 - - CASSDSGASYEQYF TGTGCCAGCAGTGACTCGGGGGCCTCCTACGAGCAGTACTTC
TRBJ2-2 TRBV4-1 - - CASSLAEGRTGELFF TGCGCCAGCAGCCTAGCGGAGGGTCGCACCGGGGAGCTGTTTTTT
TRBJ1-4 TRBV27 TRBD1 - CASRRTGGRAPNEKLFF TGTGCCAGCAGACGGACAGGGGGCAGGGCTCCTAATGAAAAACTGTTTTTT
TRBJ2-2 TRBV9 - - CASSVLSQGNTGELFF TGTGCCAGCAGCGTTCTTTCACAGGGAAACACCGGGGAGCTGTTTTTT
TRBJ1-4 TRBV11-2 - once CASSLNSWDEKLFF TGTGCCAGCAGCTTAAACTCTTGGGATGAAAAACTGTTTTTT
TRBJ1-2 TRBV6-1 - - CASSEAWTTLDGYGYTF TGTGCCAGCAGTGAAGCGTGGACGACGCTTGATGGTTATGGCTACACCTTC
TRBJ2-7 TRBV5-4 - - CASSMGGDSYEQYF TGTGCCAGCAGCATGGGGGGGGACAGTTACGAGCAGTACTTC
TRBJ2-1 TRBV11-3 TRBD2 - CASSLEAGGPNEQFF TGTGCCAGCAGCTTAGAGGCGGGGGGCCCCAATGAGCAGTTCTTC
TRBJ1-5 TRBV29-1 - - CSVEDTSGSKSQHF TGCAGCGTTGAAGATACGTCGGGGTCGAAGTCCCAGCATTTT
TRBJ2-5 TRBV7-2 - - CASSLYVIAEETQYF TGTGCCAGCAGCTTATACGTTATAGCGGAAGAGACCCAGTACTTC
TRBJ2-7 TRBV4-2 TRBD2 - CASSQGAGGRSYEQYF TGTGCCAGCAGCCAAGGAGCGGGAGGGAGGTCCTACGAGCAGTACTTC